This T cell receptor (beta chain) came from a study of T-cell memory formation after mild COVID-19. The study's findings and limits: Clones that contracted from day 15 to 85 were balanced CD4/CD8, while later expanders leaned CD4+. Some clones that responded were present in memory (sampled pre-infection), which suggests cross-reactive memory joined. CD4+ contracting clones lay mainly in CM and EM, CD8+ ones in EMRA. Second-wave clones that peaked on day 37 lacked confirmed SARS-CoV-2 specificity.

In TCRdb, the 5' RACE reads were re-called with MiXCR into one record per CDR3 protein. The table lists about 390,000 distinct CDR3 sequences, roughly 15% of them singletons. About this clonotype itself: Its cognate antigen is unknown.

CDR1 and CDR2 from the germline V gene are SGHTA and FQGTGA. With V trimmed by 1 base and J by 10 bases, 8 bases remained unmatched. The CDR3 extends over 15 amino acids. The chain couples TRBV7-3 to TRBJ2-3; 10 bases map to TRBD2. Sequencing was performed on PBMCs or a T cell subset sorted from them (not recorded which). This TCR came from a man between 18 and 35 years old who had mild COVID-19 (a few samples of this study predate the infection). Cell type and time point are not known. CDR3 nucleotides: TGTGCCAGCAGCTTAATTGGGCTAGCGGGGGACCCGCAGTATTTT. The encoded protein is CASSLIGLAGDPQYF.